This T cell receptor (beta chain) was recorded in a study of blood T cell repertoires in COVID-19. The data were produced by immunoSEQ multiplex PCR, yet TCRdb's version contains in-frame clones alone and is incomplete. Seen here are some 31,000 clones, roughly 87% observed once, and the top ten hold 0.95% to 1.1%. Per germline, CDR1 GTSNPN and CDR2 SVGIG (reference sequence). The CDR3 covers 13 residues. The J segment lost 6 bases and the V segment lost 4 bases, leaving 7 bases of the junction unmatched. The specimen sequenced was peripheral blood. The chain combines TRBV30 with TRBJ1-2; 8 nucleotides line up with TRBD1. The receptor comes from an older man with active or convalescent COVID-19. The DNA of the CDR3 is TGTGCCTGGAATCGACAGGGGCGCGATGGCTACACCTTC. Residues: CAWNRQGRDGYTF.